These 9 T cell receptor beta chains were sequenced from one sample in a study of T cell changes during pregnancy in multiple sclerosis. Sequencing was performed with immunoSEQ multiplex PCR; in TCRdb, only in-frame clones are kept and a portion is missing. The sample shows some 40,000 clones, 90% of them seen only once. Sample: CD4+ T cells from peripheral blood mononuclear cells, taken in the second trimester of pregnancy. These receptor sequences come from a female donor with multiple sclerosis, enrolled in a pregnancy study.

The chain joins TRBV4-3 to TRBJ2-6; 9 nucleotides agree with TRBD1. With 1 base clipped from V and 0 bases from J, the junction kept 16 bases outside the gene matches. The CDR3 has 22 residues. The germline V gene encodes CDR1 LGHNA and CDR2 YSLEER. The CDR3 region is CASSQAITGTGTSLSGANVLTF. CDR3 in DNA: TGCGCCAGCAGCCAAGCGATTACCGGGACAGGGACCTCGCTCTCTGGGGCCAACGTCCTGACTTTC.

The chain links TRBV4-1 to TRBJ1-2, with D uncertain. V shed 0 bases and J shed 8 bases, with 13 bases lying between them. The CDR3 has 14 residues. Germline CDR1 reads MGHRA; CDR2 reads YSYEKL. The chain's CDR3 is CASSQDTGREGYTF. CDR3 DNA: TGCGCCAGCAGCCAAGACACGGGCCGGGAGGGCTACACCTTC.

The CDR3 reads CATSAGQKYSTGELFF. In DNA form, the CDR3 reads TGTGCCACCAGCGCGGGACAGAAGTATTCCACCGGGGAGCTGTTTTTT. The V and J genes are TRBV15 and TRBJ2-2, with D tentatively TRBD1 (7 bases). CDR1 is LNHNV, CDR2 YYDKDF, per germline (reference sequence). The length of the CDR3 is 16 residues. The V and J ends lost 5 bases and 4 bases respectively, with 17 bases between them.

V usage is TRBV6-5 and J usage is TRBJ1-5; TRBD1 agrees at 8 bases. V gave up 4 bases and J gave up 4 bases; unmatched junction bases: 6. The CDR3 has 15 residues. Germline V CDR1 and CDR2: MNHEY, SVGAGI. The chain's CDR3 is CASSSTGVSNQPQHF. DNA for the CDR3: TGTGCCAGCAGTTCGACAGGGGTTTCTAATCAGCCCCAGCATTTT.

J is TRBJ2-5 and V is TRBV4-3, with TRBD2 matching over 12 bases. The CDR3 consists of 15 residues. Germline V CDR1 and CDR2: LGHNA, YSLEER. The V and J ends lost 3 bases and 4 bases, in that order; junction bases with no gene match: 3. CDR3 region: CASSQTSGSRETQYF. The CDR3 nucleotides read TGCGCCAGCAGCCAGACTAGCGGGAGTCGAGAGACCCAGTACTTC.

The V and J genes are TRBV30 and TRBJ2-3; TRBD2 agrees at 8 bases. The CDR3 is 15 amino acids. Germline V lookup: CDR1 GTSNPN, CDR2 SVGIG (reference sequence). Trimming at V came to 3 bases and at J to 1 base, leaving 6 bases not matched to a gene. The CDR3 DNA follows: TGTGCCTGGAGCCGGCAGACTAGCGGCACAGATACGCAGTATTTT. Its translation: CAWSRQTSGTDTQYF.

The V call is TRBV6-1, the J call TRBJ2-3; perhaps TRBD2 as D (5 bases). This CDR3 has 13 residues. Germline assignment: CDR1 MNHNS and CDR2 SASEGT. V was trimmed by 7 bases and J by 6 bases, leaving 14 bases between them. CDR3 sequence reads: CASNSDLRDTQYF. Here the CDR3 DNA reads TGTGCCAGCAATTCGGACTTACGTGATACGCAGTATTTT.

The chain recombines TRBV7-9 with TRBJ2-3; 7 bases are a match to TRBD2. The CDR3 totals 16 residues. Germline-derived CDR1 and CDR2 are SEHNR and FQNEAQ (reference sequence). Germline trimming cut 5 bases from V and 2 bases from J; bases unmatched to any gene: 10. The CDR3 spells CASSEMGGSDTDTQYF. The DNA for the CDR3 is TGTGCCAGCAGCGAGATGGGCGGGAGCGACACAGATACGCAGTATTTT.

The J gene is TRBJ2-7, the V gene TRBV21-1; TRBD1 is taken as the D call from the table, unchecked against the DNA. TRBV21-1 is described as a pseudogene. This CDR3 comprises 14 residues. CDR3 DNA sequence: TGTGCCAGCAGCTCCTGTGGCCCTTCAGGCGAGCAGTACTTC. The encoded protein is CASSSCGPSGEQYF.